These 21 T cell receptor beta chains originate from one sample sequenced in a study of blood T cell repertoires in COVID-19 (dated by TCRdb to 2020 to 2022). Libraries were made using the immunoSEQ multiplex PCR assay. The clones in this table, taken by TCRdb from immuneACCESS, are in-frame only. Not every clone is retained; where verified, under half of the shortfall comes from an unresolved V gene, and the cause of the rest is unknown. The sample table contains 150,000 or so clones; only one count was recorded for 84% of them. The top ten clonotypes cover approximately 7.7% of the sample. The sequenced sample consisted of peripheral blood. Receptor source: a man aged 40-49 years who had recovered from COVID-19.

On this clone: This specimen includes other DNA sequences encoding the same CDR3. V usage is TRBV5-5 and J usage is TRBJ1-1; weak D call: TRBD1 (5 bases). The CDR3 has 16 amino acids. Germline V gene lookup returns CDR1 SGHKS and CDR2 YYEKEE (reference sequence). V was clipped by 0 bases and J by 1 base, with 13 bases between them. The CDR3 reads CASSLGRGVRNTEAFF. Written as DNA, the CDR3 is TGTGCCAGCAGCTTGGGGCGGGGGGTTAGGAACACTGAAGCTTTCTTT.

CDR3 sequence: CASSLAFRGTPQHF. The CDR3 DNA reads TGTGCCAGCAGCTTAGCTTTCAGGGGTACGCCCCAGCATTTT. The J gene is TRBJ1-5, the V gene TRBV7-2; maybe TRBD1 (6 bases). The CDR3 spans 14 residues. The V gene lost 0 bases and the J gene lost 9 bases, with 12 bases spanning the gap. Germline CDR1 SGHTA, CDR2 FQGNSA.

V is TRBV5-8 and J is TRBJ1-5; D not resolved. Between the trimmed V and J ends, which lost 2 bases and 7 bases, there was a span of 7 bases. Per germline, CDR1 SGHTS and CDR2 YDEGEE. The CDR3 loop spans 12 amino acids. CDR3 coding DNA: TGTGCCAGCAGCTTACTCGAACAGCCCCAGCATTTT. This translates into CASSLLEQPQHF. The whole variable domain, filled in from reference TRBV5-8 and TRBJ1-5, reads EAGVTQSPTHLIKTRGQQATLRCSPISGHTSVYWYQQALGLGLQFLLWYDEGEERNRGNFPPRFSGRQFPNYSSELNVNALELEDSALYLCASSLLEQPQHFGDGTRLSIL.

This clone was seen a single time. Other DNA sequences in this sample translate to the same CDR3. This chain links TRBV19 with TRBJ1-2; D gene unclear. Per the germline V gene, CDR1 is LNHDA and CDR2 is SQIVND (reference sequence). The CDR3 totals 12 residues. The germline V and J ends were trimmed by 2 bases and 4 bases, with 5 bases remaining between them. The CDR3 protein is CASSIPGYGYTF. Written as DNA, the CDR3 is TGTGCCAGTAGTATACCAGGCTATGGCTACACCTTC.

The V gene is TRBV28, the J gene TRBJ2-7; 12 positions agree with TRBD2. CDR1 is MDHEN and CDR2 is SYDVKM in the germline V gene. CDR3 size: 16 residues. The junction had 6 bases not matched to a gene; V was cut back by 4 bases and J by 2 bases. CDR3 nucleotides: TGTGCCAGCAGTTCCCCGGGACTAGCGGGCGCCTACGAGCAGTACTTC. Amino acids: CASSSPGLAGAYEQYF.

This clone was seen only once. The chain uses TRBV18 and TRBJ2-3, with D possibly TRBD1 on 6 matching bases. Germline values: CDR1 KGHSH, CDR2 LQKENI. Between the trimmed V and J ends, which lost 0 bases and 1 base, there was a span of 11 bases. The length of the CDR3 is 16 residues. The CDR3 sequence: CASSPPAGVGTDTQYF. CDR3 DNA: TGTGCCAGCTCACCACCCGCAGGGGTCGGCACAGATACGCAGTATTTT.

This chain's CDR3 is CASSAHSGSYEQYF. The CDR3 nucleotides are TGTGCCAGCAGCGCACACAGCGGCTCCTACGAGCAGTACTTC. The V call is TRBV9, the J call TRBJ2-7; the D gene is possibly TRBD2 (5 bases). The CDR3 length is 14 residues. The ends were cut back, 3 bases at V and 0 bases at J, with 10 bases in the middle. Germline V gene lookup returns CDR1 SGDLS and CDR2 YYNGEE.

The rearrangement joins TRBV7-2 to TRBJ2-7, with D possibly being TRBD2 (6 bases). The CDR3 spans 13 residues. V lost 5 bases to trimming and J lost 1 base, with 9 bases between them. From germline, CDR1 is SGHTA and CDR2 FQGNSA. CDR3 residues: CASSEGLSYEQYF. For the CDR3, the DNA is TGTGCCAGCAGCGAAGGACTATCCTACGAGCAGTACTTC. Based on the CDR3 plus reference TRBV7-2 and TRBJ2-7, the full variable domain is GAGVSQSPSNKVTEKGKDVELRCDPISGHTALYWYRQSLGQGLEFLIYFQGNSAPDKSGLPSDRFSAERTGGSVSTLTIQRTQQEDSAVYLCASSEGLSYEQYFGPGTRLTVT.

V usage is TRBV4-3 and J usage is TRBJ1-1; TRBD1 might be the D (5 bases). V lost 2 bases and J lost 6, with 10 bases in between. CDR3 length: 13 amino acids. CDR1 and CDR2 (germline): LGHNA, YSLEER. The CDR3, as DNA: TGCGCCAGCAGCCAATATCAAGGGGCTGAAGCTTTCTTT. Translation: CASSQYQGAEAFF.

This chain links TRBV25-1 with TRBJ2-2, with TRBD1 matching 7 bases. Germline loops: CDR1 MGHDK, CDR2 SYGVNS. The CDR3 totals 13 residues. V shed 8 bases and J 6 bases; nucleotides not matched to a gene: 6. This CDR3 is CASYDRASGELFF. The CDR3 nucleotides read TGTGCCAGCTACGACAGGGCTTCCGGGGAGCTGTTTTTT.

This clone was picked up one time. The chain joins TRBV11-3 to TRBJ1-1; weak D call: TRBD1 (6 bases). Germline-derived CDR1 and CDR2 are SGHNT and YENEEA. The CDR3 has 13 residues. V gave up 5 bases and J gave up 6 bases, with 13 bases separating them. The CDR3 sequence is CASSTGTNPEAFF. The CDR3, as DNA: TGTGCCAGCAGCACCGGGACAAACCCTGAAGCTTTCTTT.

The CDR3 spells CASKDRSTNEKLFF. The CDR3 nucleotides are TGTGCCAGCAAGGACAGATCAACTAATGAAAAACTGTTTTTT. The V and J genes are TRBV2 and TRBJ1-4; D possibly corresponds to TRBD1 (6 bases). V lost 7 bases and J 0 bases, leaving 9 bases between the germline ends. Germline CDR1 and CDR2: SNHLY and FYNNEI. The CDR3 covers 14 residues.

The chain recombines TRBV2 with TRBJ1-1; maybe TRBD1 (6 bases). V was pared by 6 bases and J by 4 bases, with 15 bases between. In germline, CDR1 is SNHLY, CDR2 FYNNEI. CDR3 size: 14 residues. The CDR3 loop reads CASRFTQGTTEAFF. The DNA of the CDR3 is TGTGCCAGCAGATTTACCCAGGGGACCACTGAAGCTTTCTTT.

This chain links TRBV7-2 with TRBJ2-7; 7 positions match TRBD1. The germline V gene encodes CDR1 SGHTA and CDR2 FQGNSA. Trimming removed 1 base from V and 1 base from J; junction bases left unmatched: 4. The CDR3 has 15 amino acids. CDR3 coding DNA: TGTGCCAGCAGCTTAGGCTGGGACAGATCCTACGAGCAGTACTTC. This codes for CASSLGWDRSYEQYF. Combining the CDR3 with reference TRBV7-2 and TRBJ2-7 gives the whole variable domain GAGVSQSPSNKVTEKGKDVELRCDPISGHTALYWYRQSLGQGLEFLIYFQGNSAPDKSGLPSDRFSAERTGGSVSTLTIQRTQQEDSAVYLCASSLGWDRSYEQYFGPGTRLTVT.

The chain has TRBV28 and TRBJ1-3; D remains unclear. CDR1 and CDR2 from the germline V gene are MDHEN and SYDVKM. Trimming pared 5 bases from V and 0 bases from J, leaving 11 bases between. The CDR3 has 15 residues. The CDR3 spells CASSPPPGSGNTIYF. CDR3 bases: TGTGCCAGCAGTCCTCCACCAGGCTCTGGAAACACCATATATTTT.

The rearrangement uses TRBV29-1 and TRBJ2-1; the match to TRBD2 covers 14 bases. CDR3 length: 15 residues. V shed 5 bases, J shed 2 bases, and the junction held 2 bases outside the gene matches. In germline, CDR1 is SQVTM, CDR2 ANQGSEA. The CDR3 region has the DNA TGCAGCGTTAAGGGACTAGCGGGGGCCTACAATGAGCAGTTCTTC. Its translation is CSVKGLAGAYNEQFF.

Comments on this clone: This sample includes further DNA sequences coding for the same CDR3. The gene calls are TRBV7-8 and TRBJ1-1, with TRBD1 identical over 7 bases. Germline CDR1 and CDR2: SGHVS and FQNEAQ. The CDR3 has 14 amino acids. The V segment lost 6 bases and the J segment 4 bases; nucleotides outside the gene matches: 8. The CDR3 nucleotides read TGTGCCAGCAGTTCGACAGGGAGTGGCACTGAAGCTTTCTTT. The encoded protein is CASSSTGSGTEAFF. The full variable domain, its missing parts supplied by reference TRBV7-8 and TRBJ1-1, is GAGVSQSPRYKVAKRGQDVALRCDPISGHVSLFWYQQALGQGPEFLTYFQNEAQLDKSGLPSDRFFAERPEGSVSTLKIQRTQQEDSAVYLCASSSTGSGTEAFFGQGTRLTVV.

A single count supports this clone. The chain uses TRBV9 and TRBJ2-3, with 7 bases lining up with TRBD2. V lost 0 bases and J lost 5; bases outside the gene matches: 15. The CDR3 sequence is 18 residues long. Germline-derived CDR1 and CDR2 are SGDLS and YYNGEE. This chain's CDR3 is CASSVEPLAGRAKDTQYF. DNA for the CDR3: TGTGCCAGCAGCGTAGAGCCGCTGGCGGGGAGGGCGAAAGATACGCAGTATTTT.

The chain is built from TRBV13 and TRBJ1-2, with 9 bases matching TRBD1. This CDR3 contains 16 residues. In germline, CDR1 is PRHDT, CDR2 FYEKMQ (reference sequence). V trimming: 2 bases; J trimming: 0 bases; junction bases outside the gene matches: 4. CDR3 amino acids: CASSLTGTGPNYGYTF. In DNA form, the CDR3 reads TGTGCCAGCAGCTTAACCGGGACAGGGCCTAACTATGGCTACACCTTC.

This chain joins TRBV10-3 and TRBJ1-4; a weak D match, TRBD1 (6 bases). Germline V gene data show CDR1 as ENHRY and CDR2 as SYGVKD. The CDR3 is made up of 14 amino acids. The germline V and J ends were trimmed by 3 bases and 5 bases, with 10 bases remaining between them. CDR3 sequence (DNA): TGTGCCATCAGTGAACAGGGCCCCAATGAAAAACTGTTTTTT. Protein: CAISEQGPNEKLFF.

The CDR3 nucleotides read TGCAGCGTTGAAGACTCGGGGGAGACCCAGTACTTC. The encoded protein is CSVEDSGETQYF. The chain combines TRBV29-1 with TRBJ2-5; possibly TRBD2 for D (5 bases). The length of the CDR3 is 12 residues. The V end was cut by 0 bases, the J end by 5 bases, with 7 bases between. From germline, CDR1 is SQVTM and CDR2 ANQGSEA.